The rows below give T cell receptor beta chains drawn from one sample of a study of blood T cell repertoires in COVID-19. The protocol was immunoSEQ multiplex PCR, while the TCRdb copy is restricted to in-frame clones and leaves out a portion. The table shows 250,000 or so clones, with roughly 80% occurring only once. Sequenced sample: PBMCs or T cells enriched from blood (not recorded which). The receptors were sampled from a middle-aged woman who had been exposed to COVID-19. CDR3s include the opening cysteine and the closing phenylalanine or tryptophan. D genes are given only for firm matches. Only part of the rows carry a size: once, few, many, or a class if the clone is expanded.

CDR3nt	CDR3aa	d_gene	abundance	v_gene	j_gene
TGTGCCAGCAGCCTATCCGAGGACACCAATGAGCAGTTCTTC	CASSLSEDTNEQFF	.	many	TRBV11-3	TRBJ2-1
TGTGCCAGCAGTGGAAGTAGCGGGGGGCGTATGGCCGGGGAGCTGTTTTTT	CASSGSSGGRMAGELFF	TRBD2	.	TRBV28	TRBJ2-2
TGTGCCAGCAGAACCGGGACAGACTATGGCTACACCTTC	CASRTGTDYGYTF	TRBD1	.	TRBV28	TRBJ1-2
TGTGCCAGCAGTTTTCCAGGGGGCCACACTGAAGCTTTCTTT	CASSFPGGHTEAFF	TRBD1	.	TRBV28	TRBJ1-1
TGTGCCGGGGGGGCGGGGACTTTACAAGGGCCCCAGCATTTT	CAGGAGTLQGPQHF	.	.	TRBV19	TRBJ1-5
TGTGCCAGCAGCTTGGGACAGGGTAATAATTCACCCCTCCACTTT	CASSLGQGNNSPLHF	TRBD1	.	TRBV9	TRBJ1-6
TGTGCCAGCAGCGTAGGACAGGGGATCTCTGGAAACACCATATATTTT	CASSVGQGISGNTIYF	TRBD1	.	TRBV9	TRBJ1-3
TGTGCCAGCCAAAGCTCGGGGAACCAGTACTTC	CASQSSGNQYF	.	.	TRBV12-3/TRBV12-4	TRBJ2-5
TGTGCCAGCAGCTTAGCGGGGGCGAACAATGAGCAGTTCTTC	CASSLAGANNEQFF	TRBD2	.	TRBV5-5	TRBJ2-1
TGCGCCAGCAGCCAAGTAGGAGTTTATGAGCAGTTCTTC	CASSQVGVYEQFF	.	.	TRBV4-1	TRBJ2-1
TGTGCCAGCAGCTTGGGACAGGGCCAGCCCCAGCATTTT	CASSLGQGQPQHF	TRBD1	once	TRBV5-4	TRBJ1-5
TGTGCCAGCACCCCGACAGGAGTGAAGTCACCCCTCCACTTT	CASTPTGVKSPLHF	.	many	TRBV6-5	TRBJ1-6
TGTGCTAGTGGTCAGCGGGGGGGATACAATGAGCAGTTCTTC	CASGQRGGYNEQFF	TRBD2	once	TRBV12-5	TRBJ2-1
TGCGCCAGCAGCGCCGACAGGGTCTATGGCTACACCTTC	CASSADRVYGYTF	TRBD1	few	TRBV5-1	TRBJ1-2
TGTGCCAGTAGCTGGGACACCAGCACAGATACGCAGTATTTT	CASSWDTSTDTQYF	.	.	TRBV19	TRBJ2-3
TGTGCCAGCAGCGTAGTCCCGGGGTCGAACACTGAAGCTTTCTTT	CASSVVPGSNTEAFF	.	.	TRBV9	TRBJ1-1
TGTGCCAGCAGCCAAGACCCCTCCATGGGGGGGCTGGGAGATACGCAGTATTTT	CASSQDPSMGGLGDTQYF	.	.	TRBV3-1/TRBV3-2	TRBJ2-3
TGTGCCAGCAGCGTAGGAAGACAGCCCTCTGGGGCCAACGTCCTGACTTTC	CASSVGRQPSGANVLTF	.	once	TRBV9	TRBJ2-6
TGCAGCGTTGACGGACTAGGCGGTGAGCAGTTCTTC	CSVDGLGGEQFF	TRBD2	.	TRBV29-1	TRBJ2-1
TGTGCCAGCAGCTTATATGGTCAGGGGGGTTCACCCCTCCACTTT	CASSLYGQGGSPLHF	TRBD1	.	TRBV11-2	TRBJ1-6
TGTGCCAGCAGTTTCCGAGGCCTCAATGAGCAGTTCTTC	CASSFRGLNEQFF	.	.	TRBV28	TRBJ2-1
TGTGCCAGCAGCTTGGACTATCGAGGCTACACCTTC	CASSLDYRGYTF	.	.	TRBV5-5	TRBJ1-2
TGTGCCAGCAGCTTACCGCCGGGACAGGGGGCGGTCTATGGCTACACCTTC	CASSLPPGQGAVYGYTF	TRBD1	.	TRBV7-9	TRBJ1-2
TGTGCCAGCAGCTTATCGGGGGGGGCCCACAATGAGCAGTTCTTC	CASSLSGGAHNEQFF	TRBD2	once	TRBV7-9	TRBJ2-1
TGTGCCAGCAGTTTTGGCACCGACTACGAGCAGTACTTC	CASSFGTDYEQYF	.	.	TRBV12-3/TRBV12-4	TRBJ2-7
TGTGCCAGCAGTTTATCGGGGGCATGGGGCTATGGCTACACCTTC	CASSLSGAWGYGYTF	.	.	TRBV27	TRBJ1-2
TGTGCCAGTAGTATAGACCAGGGGAACACTGAAGCTTTCTTT	CASSIDQGNTEAFF	.	.	TRBV19	TRBJ1-1